The 31 T cell receptor beta chains below all came from one sample that was sequenced in a study of brain T cells in children with intractable seizures (dated by TCRdb to the early 2020s). Preparation of the library involved the immunoSEQ multiplex PCR assay. Held by TCRdb, this immuneACCESS table contains in-frame sequences only and omits some clones. Under half of the omission traces to an unresolved V gene where checked; the cause of the rest is unknown. The sample has about 340,000 clones on record, 93% of them singletons. Of the sample, around 5% is held by the ten largest clones. The sample's time point label, in plain terms: blood from clinic visit 5 months post-surgery; TSC patient then seizure free. This specimen was peripheral blood, taken less than 6 months after surgery. All receptors come from a boy under three years old with tuberous sclerosis and intractable seizures.

The V call is TRBV9, the J call TRBJ1-6; D is ambiguous. CDR1 is SGDLS, CDR2 YYNGEE, per germline. V lost 0 bases to trimming and J lost 6 bases, with 10 bases between them. This CDR3 has 15 amino acids. The DNA of the CDR3 is TGTGCCAGCAGCGTAGGGTCCACCTCTAATTCACCCCTCCACTTT. Protein sequence: CASSVGSTSNSPLHF.

V and J are TRBV7-9 and TRBJ2-7; a weak D match, TRBD1 (5 bases). The V end was cut by 2 bases, the J end by 6 bases, with 8 bases between. Germline loops: CDR1 SEHNR, CDR2 FQNEAQ (reference sequence). CDR3 size: 12 residues. Written as DNA, the CDR3 is TGTGCCAGCAGCTTACCAGGGTTCGAGCAGTACTTC. This encodes CASSLPGFEQYF.

The V call is TRBV7-8, the J call TRBJ1-2, with D possibly matching TRBD1 (6 bases). Germline CDR1 reads SGHVS; CDR2 reads FQNEAQ. V was cut by 7 bases and J by 5 bases, with 23 bases left in between. This CDR3 is 16 amino acids long. The CDR3 loop is CASMLDRGLRGYGYTF. The CDR3 nucleotides are TGTGCCAGCATGCTGGATCGGGGCCTAAGGGGGTATGGCTACACCTTC.

Only one count was recorded for this clone. The J gene is TRBJ2-4, the V gene TRBV2; 8 bases fit TRBD2. The CDR3 consists of 13 residues. V trimming: 3 bases; J trimming: 15 bases; junction bases outside the gene matches: 10. Germline V gives CDR1 SNHLY, CDR2 FYNNEI. The CDR3 DNA sequence: TGTGCCAGCAGTGAGGGACTAGTTCGGAGCCCGTACTTC. Translated, it gives CASSEGLVRSPYF.

CDR3: CASSQTGAKAFF. The CDR3 coding sequence is TGTGCCAGCAGCCAGACAGGGGCTAAAGCTTTCTTT. The chain links TRBV14 to TRBJ1-1; 8 bases line up with TRBD1. V shed 3 bases, J shed 9 bases, and the junction held 3 bases outside the gene matches. CDR3 length: 12 residues. Germline V gene sequence: CDR1 SGHDN, CDR2 FVKESK.

The chain joins TRBV5-6 to TRBJ1-6; no firm D call. Between the trimmed V and J ends, which lost 3 bases and 7 bases, there was a span of 14 bases. The germline V gene has CDR1 SGHDT and CDR2 YYEEEE. The CDR3 runs to 15 residues. CDR3 sequence: CASSSERRDNSPLHF. The CDR3 region has the DNA TGTGCCAGCAGCTCAGAACGTAGAGACAATTCACCCCTCCACTTT.

CDR3 residues: CASSWGQRNYGYTF. The CDR3 DNA reads as TGTGCCAGCAGCTGGGGACAGCGGAACTATGGCTACACCTTC. The chain uses TRBV7-9 and TRBJ1-2; 7 bases are shared with TRBD1. The CDR3 spans 14 residues. With 4 bases clipped from V and 2 bases from J, the junction kept 4 bases outside the gene matches. The germline V gene has CDR1 SEHNR and CDR2 FQNEAQ (reference sequence).

The J gene is TRBJ1-4, the V gene TRBV5-1, with D possibly being TRBD1 (5 bases). With 1 base removed from V and 5 bases from J, the gap between germline ends came to 15 bases. The CDR3 is 16 residues long. The germline V gene encodes CDR1 SGHRS and CDR2 YFSETQ. The chain's CDR3 is CASSLLWTQPNEKLFF. The CDR3 region has the DNA TGCGCCAGCAGCTTGTTGTGGACACAACCGAATGAAAAACTGTTTTTT.

This clone was picked up one time. V gene TRBV10-3 combines with J gene TRBJ2-7; either TRBD1 or TRBD2 may fit D (6 bases each). This CDR3 has 14 residues. V shed 4 bases and J shed 4 bases, with 14 bases lying between them. The germline gives CDR1 ENHRY, CDR2 SYGVKD. CDR3 DNA sequence: TGTGCCATCAGTGGGGATCGGGGGCTTTACGAGCAGTACTTC. Its translation: CAISGDRGLYEQYF.

The chain has TRBV14 and TRBJ1-4; D call uncertain. V lost 2 bases and J 3 bases, leaving 7 bases between the germline ends. Per germline, CDR1 SGHDN and CDR2 FVKESK. The CDR3 has 14 amino acids. This CDR3 is CASSQRVSNEKLFF. In nucleotides, the CDR3 is TGTGCCAGCAGCCAACGAGTTTCTAATGAAAAACTGTTTTTT. Full variable domain (outside the CDR3, taken from reference TRBV14 and TRBJ1-4): EAGVTQFPSHSVIEKGQTVTLRCDPISGHDNLYWYRRVMGKEIKFLLHFVKESKQDESGMPNNRFLAERTGGTYSTLKVQPAELEDSGVYFCASSQRVSNEKLFFGSGTQLSVL.

The J gene is TRBJ2-1, the V gene TRBV6-5; 9 bases map to TRBD2. V lost 0 bases and J lost 6; bases outside the gene matches: 6. CDR1 is MNHEY and CDR2 is SVGAGI in the germline V gene. The CDR3 totals 16 residues. The CDR3 loop is CASSYSRREGLNEQFF. In nucleotides, the CDR3 is TGTGCCAGCAGTTACTCGAGGCGGGAGGGCCTCAATGAGCAGTTCTTC.

This sequence joins TRBV4-1 and TRBJ1-1; D perhaps matches TRBD1 (6 bases). The length of the CDR3 is 15 residues. The V end lost 8 bases, the J end lost 7 bases, and 23 bases lay between the germline ends. Germline V lookup: CDR1 MGHRA, CDR2 YSYEKL. The CDR3 sequence is CASYEPLRGRNEAFF. CDR3 bases: TGCGCCAGCTACGAGCCCCTCCGGGGGCGAAATGAAGCTTTCTTT.

The J gene is TRBJ1-2, the V gene TRBV10-1, with no clear D. V shed 5 bases and J shed 2 bases, with 9 bases lying between them. Germline V gene sequence: CDR1 WNHNN, CDR2 SYGVQD (reference sequence). The CDR3 contains 13 residues. CDR3 coding DNA: TGCGCCAGCAGTACATACCTAAACTATGGCTACACCTTC. As protein: CASSTYLNYGYTF.

The CDR3 bases are TGCGCCAGCAGTTCCCAGCAACAAGGAACCGGGGAGCTGTTTTTT. Amino acids: CASSSQQQGTGELFF. The J gene is TRBJ2-2, the V gene TRBV4-1, with no clear D. From germline, CDR1 is MGHRA and CDR2 YSYEKL. The CDR3 spans 15 residues. Trimming pared 6 bases from V and 5 bases from J, leaving 16 bases between.

V is TRBV24-1 and J is TRBJ1-2; TRBD1 matches 10 bases. The CDR3 consists of 15 residues. Germline V gene data show CDR1 as KGHDR and CDR2 as SFDVKD. V dropped 3 bases and J dropped 5; count of bases not matched to a gene: 5. The CDR3 DNA follows: TGTGCCACCAGTGATACCGACAGGGGGCTGTATGGCTACACCTTC. The encoded protein is CATSDTDRGLYGYTF.

This chain uses TRBV19 with TRBJ2-7, with 7 bases matching TRBD1. Trimming took 5 bases from V and 2 from J; bases not matched to a gene: 9. This CDR3 has 15 residues. Germline V lookup: CDR1 LNHDA, CDR2 SQIVND (reference sequence). CDR3 in DNA: TGTGCCAGTAGTGGCTACCGGGACAGACCCTACGAGCAGTACTTC. Encoded protein: CASSGYRDRPYEQYF. Looking up the rest from reference TRBV19 and TRBJ2-7 gives the full variable domain: DGGITQSPKYLFRKEGQNVTLSCEQNLNHDAMYWYRQDPGQGLRLIYYSQIVNDFQKGDIAEGYSVSREKKESFPLTVTSAQKNPTAFYLCASSGYRDRPYEQYFGPGTRLTVT.

CDR3 amino acids: CASSLGRNQPQHF. The DNA of the CDR3 is TGTGCCAGCAGCTTAGGGAGGAATCAGCCCCAGCATTTT. The V and J genes are TRBV7-2 and TRBJ1-5; D gene ambiguous. Germline V CDR1 and CDR2: SGHTA, FQGNSA. This CDR3 has 13 residues. Trimming left V 1 base short and J 4 bases short, with 5 bases between. The full variable domain, with the rest looked up from reference TRBV7-2 and TRBJ1-5, is GAGVSQSPSNKVTEKGKDVELRCDPISGHTALYWYRQSLGQGLEFLIYFQGNSAPDKSGLPSDRFSAERTGGSVSTLTIQRTQQEDSAVYLCASSLGRNQPQHFGDGTRLSIL.

The chain has TRBV6-1 and TRBJ1-1, with a tentative D call TRBD1 (5 bases). The ends were cut back, 3 bases at V and 0 bases at J, with 11 bases in the middle. From germline, CDR1 is MNHNS and CDR2 SASEGT. The CDR3 is 15 residues long. CDR3 nucleotide sequence: TGTGCCAGCAGTGACATGTGGGGCGTGAACACTGAAGCTTTCTTT. It specifies CASSDMWGVNTEAFF.

Remarks on this clone: At the DNA level, this CDR3 is encoded by other sequences in the same sample as well. The J gene is TRBJ1-1, the V gene TRBV2; D not certain. V lost 3 bases and J 0 bases, leaving 5 bases between the germline ends. There are 13 residues in the CDR3. The germline V gene encodes CDR1 SNHLY and CDR2 FYNNEI. CDR3 in amino acids: CASSEEVNTEAFF. As DNA, the CDR3 is TGTGCCAGCAGTGAGGAAGTGAACACTGAAGCTTTCTTT.

The CDR3 sequence is CASSADGSYNEQFF. In nucleotides, the CDR3 is TGCGCCAGCAGTGCGGACGGTTCCTACAATGAGCAGTTCTTC. This chain links TRBV10-1 with TRBJ2-1; no firm D call. The V gene's germline CDR1 is WNHNN and CDR2 SYGVQD (reference sequence). V lost 4 bases and J 1 base, leaving 8 bases between the germline ends. The CDR3 is 14 amino acids.

This chain links TRBV19 with TRBJ2-3; D may be TRBD1 or TRBD2 (5 bases each). CDR3 length equals 14 residues. Germline V gene data show CDR1 as LNHDA and CDR2 as SQIVND (reference sequence). V was shortened by 11 bases and J by 1 base, with 16 bases between the two germline ends. DNA for the CDR3: TGTGCCGGAATTGGTCAGGGAGGCACAGATACGCAGTATTTT. It specifies CAGIGQGGTDTQYF.

The chain combines TRBV6-5 with TRBJ1-5; the D gene is possibly TRBD1 (5 bases). CDR1 MNHEY and CDR2 SVGAGI come from the germline V gene. The CDR3 has 15 amino acids. V gave up 5 bases and J gave up 4 bases, with 15 bases separating them. For the CDR3, the DNA is TGTGCCAGCAGTCCCCTCGGGGGAGAAAATCAGCCCCAGCATTTT. This codes for CASSPLGGENQPQHF.

The V and J genes are TRBV30 and TRBJ1-2, with D hard to call. There are 13 residues in the CDR3. Trimming cost V 0 bases and J 8 bases, with 13 bases left between them. Germline CDR1 GTSNPN, CDR2 SVGIG (reference sequence). The CDR3 region has the DNA TGTGCCTGGAGTGTATCTGAGGTCTTGGGCTACACCTTC. Translating gives CAWSVSEVLGYTF.

The CDR3 here is CASSVASGAHYGYTF. The CDR3 DNA is TGTGCCAGCAGCGTAGCCTCTGGAGCGCACTATGGCTACACCTTC. The chain links TRBV9 to TRBJ1-2; no clear D. Trimming left V 0 bases short and J 3 bases short, with 12 bases between. The CDR3 totals 15 residues. Germline V gene lookup returns CDR1 SGDLS and CDR2 YYNGEE. Supplemented by reference TRBV9 and TRBJ1-2, the full variable domain reads DSGVTQTPKHLITATGQRVTLRCSPRSGDLSVYWYQQSLDQGLQFLIQYYNGEERAKGNILERFSAQQFPDLHSELNLSSLELGDSALYFCASSVASGAHYGYTFGSGTRLTVV.

V gene TRBV10-2 combines with J gene TRBJ1-5, with 7 bases that match TRBD1. The CDR3 consists of 17 residues. CDR1 and CDR2 from the germline V gene are WSHSY and SAAADI. The trim removed 4 bases at V and 4 bases at J, leaving 13 bases unmatched. This CDR3 reads CASSGTGLFGGNQPQHF. CDR3 in DNA: TGCGCCAGCAGTGGGACAGGTCTTTTCGGGGGGAATCAGCCCCAGCATTTT.

This sequence joins TRBV2 and TRBJ1-2; 7 nucleotides agree with TRBD1. CDR3 length: 11 amino acids. The germline gives CDR1 SNHLY, CDR2 FYNNEI. V lost 8 bases to trimming and J lost 7 bases; unmatched junction nucleotides: 4. The CDR3 region is CASGTGAGYTF. The CDR3 DNA sequence: TGTGCCAGCGGTACAGGGGCTGGCTACACCTTC.

The chain has TRBV4-1 and TRBJ1-5; possible D gene TRBD1, 5 bases. This CDR3 comprises 14 residues. V was pared by 3 bases and J by 5 bases, with 11 bases between. Germline lookup yields CDR1 MGHRA and CDR2 YSYEKL. The CDR3 bases are TGCGCCAGCAGCCAGGTTCCGGGGGATCAGCCCCAGCATTTT. Residues: CASSQVPGDQPQHF.

The rearrangement links TRBV27 to TRBJ1-2; a weak D match, TRBD1 (5 bases). V was cut by 3 bases and J by 5 bases, with 13 bases left in between. The CDR3 extends over 14 amino acids. The germline CDR1 and CDR2 sequences are MNHEY and SMNVEV (reference sequence). The CDR3 region is CASSLGREMYGYTF. The CDR3 DNA is TGTGCCAGCAGTTTGGGCAGGGAGATGTATGGCTACACCTTC.

This clone was picked up one time. V usage is TRBV14 and J usage is TRBJ2-1; no firm D call. V lost 0 bases to trimming and J lost 0 bases, with 12 bases between them. This CDR3 contains 17 residues. Germline V gene sequence: CDR1 SGHDN, CDR2 FVKESK. Here the CDR3 reads CASSQDLAESSYNEQFF. Written as DNA, the CDR3 is TGTGCCAGCAGCCAAGATTTGGCGGAAAGCTCCTACAATGAGCAGTTCTTC.

The CDR3 coding sequence is TGTGCCAGCTCATTTTTGGCCCCAGGGGAGCCAGAGACCCAGTACTTC. This encodes CASSFLAPGEPETQYF. J is TRBJ2-5 and V is TRBV18, with a possible D match to TRBD1 (6 bases). With 5 bases removed from V and 4 bases from J, the gap between germline ends came to 20 bases. CDR3 length equals 16 residues. Germline CDR1 is KGHSH and CDR2 is LQKENI.

This chain uses TRBV27 with TRBJ1-5, with D unclear. Germline values: CDR1 MNHEY, CDR2 SMNVEV (reference sequence). The CDR3 contains 16 residues. V was clipped by 4 bases and J by 0 bases, with 13 bases between them. The DNA for the CDR3 is TGTGCCAGCAGTTCGGGTGGCCGCATTAGCAATCAGCCCCAGCATTTT. Protein: CASSSGGRISNQPQHF.